These T cell receptor beta chains were read from a single sample in a study of blood T cell repertoires in COVID-19. The data were produced by immunoSEQ multiplex PCR, yet TCRdb's version contains in-frame clones alone and is incomplete. Of roughly 250,000 clones in the sample, roughly 87% were seen once. Sequences were obtained from PBMCs or T cells enriched from blood (not recorded which). These receptors all stem from a woman between 25 and 40 years old with acute COVID-19. CDR3s include the opening cysteine and the closing phenylalanine or tryptophan. Fields, in order: J gene, clone size, D gene, V gene, CDR3 DNA, CDR3 protein. D genes are given only for firm matches. The size field is filled for only some rows; it gives once, few, many or a size class.

J: TRBJ1-5
size: NA
D: NA
V: TRBV2
DNA: TGTGCCAGCAAAGGAGGGGCCTTTAGCAATCAGCCCCAGCATTTT
CDR3: CASKGGAFSNQPQHF

J: TRBJ1-2
size: NA
D: TRBD1
V: TRBV2
DNA: TGTGCGGTCGACAGGGGATATGGCTACACCTTC
CDR3: CAVDRGYGYTF

J: TRBJ2-1
size: NA
D: TRBD1
V: TRBV15
DNA: TGTGCCACCAGCAGAGGGCCAGGGGGATCTCACAATGAGCAGTTCTTC
CDR3: CATSRGPGGSHNEQFF

J: TRBJ2-1
size: once
D: TRBD2
V: TRBV11-2
DNA: TGTGCCAGCAACCACGGGAGGCTCCGCAATGAGCAGTTCTTC
CDR3: CASNHGRLRNEQFF

J: TRBJ2-7
size: NA
D: NA
V: TRBV28
DNA: TGTGCCAGCAGTCCCCGGCGAGGGCCCTACGAGCAGTACTTC
CDR3: CASSPRRGPYEQYF

J: TRBJ1-1
size: NA
D: NA
V: TRBV7-8
DNA: TGTGCCAGCAGCCGTCAGGGTAGTCTCGAAGCTTTCTTT
CDR3: CASSRQGSLEAFF

J: TRBJ2-2
size: NA
D: NA
V: TRBV4-2
DNA: TGTGCCAGCAGCCAAGATGTCGCCGGGGAGCTGTTTTTT
CDR3: CASSQDVAGELFF

J: TRBJ1-5
size: NA
D: NA
V: TRBV21-1
DNA: TGTGCCAGCAGCAAACAACGGAGCAACCGGGACAGGGAAGATCAGCCCCAGCATTTT
CDR3: CASSKQRSNRDREDQPQHF

J: TRBJ2-3
size: NA
D: NA
V: TRBV9
DNA: TGTGCCAGCAGCACGAGCCCCGGTACGCAGTATTTT
CDR3: CASSTSPGTQYF

J: TRBJ1-1
size: NA
D: TRBD1
V: TRBV28
DNA: TGTGCCAGCAGTTCGGGGACAGAATACCTGAACACTGAAGCTTTCTTT
CDR3: CASSSGTEYLNTEAFF

J: TRBJ1-5
size: few
D: NA
V: TRBV6-5
DNA: TGTGCCAGCAGGCGAGGGAATCAGCCCCAGCATTTT
CDR3: CASRRGNQPQHF

J: TRBJ1-2
size: NA
D: TRBD1
V: TRBV5-4
DNA: TGTGCCAGCAGGGGACAGGGCTTAACCCAGGAGGGCTACACCTTC
CDR3: CASRGQGLTQEGYTF

J: TRBJ2-3
size: NA
D: TRBD2
V: TRBV10-3
DNA: TGTGCCATCAGTGAGTCGACTAGCGGGAGCACAGATACGCAGTATTTT
CDR3: CAISESTSGSTDTQYF

J: TRBJ2-1
size: NA
D: TRBD2
V: TRBV6-2/TRBV6-3
DNA: TGTGCCAGCAGTTCGGAGGGACTAGCGGGAGCCCTCAATGAGCAGTTCTTC
CDR3: CASSSEGLAGALNEQFF

J: TRBJ2-3
size: NA
D: NA
V: TRBV27
DNA: TGTGCCAGCAGTTCGCCTCCTGGGAGGGGGGGCTCAGATACGCAGTATTTT
CDR3: CASSSPPGRGGSDTQYF

J: TRBJ1-2
size: NA
D: TRBD1
V: TRBV14
DNA: TGTGCCAGCAGCCAAGGGGGACAGGGGAATGGCTACACCTTC
CDR3: CASSQGGQGNGYTF